Presented here are 23 T cell receptor beta chains from one specimen sequenced in a study of PD-L1 blockade in urothelial cancer. Measured with immunoSEQ multiplex PCR; TCRdb has only the in-frame clones, and not every one. The data show about 36,000 clones, 75% to 90% seen once. Time point of the sample: peripheral blood 6 weeks after treatment start. The material sequenced was PBMCs, taken around atezolizumab (anti-PD-L1) treatment. These receptors came from a man aged 35 to 55 with urothelial cancer.

This clone occurred once. The chain is built from TRBV19 and TRBJ2-3; D is unresolved. This CDR3 contains 12 residues. Germline V gene lookup returns CDR1 LNHDA and CDR2 SQIVND (reference sequence). Trimming removed 6 bases at V and 7 bases at J, with 11 bases between. Here the CDR3 DNA reads TGTGCCAGTAGCTCCGGAGCGAATACGCAGTATTTT. It yields the protein CASSSGANTQYF.

J is TRBJ2-5 and V is TRBV11-1; TRBD1 is a possible D gene (5 bases). Trimming cost V 8 bases and J 2 bases, with 12 bases left between them. The germline V gene has CDR1 SGHAT and CDR2 FQDESV (reference sequence). The CDR3 has 13 amino acids. The CDR3 DNA reads as TGTGCCAGCTCGCCCAGGGTACAAGAGACCCAGTACTTC. Translation gives CASSPRVQETQYF.

The V gene is TRBV18, the J gene TRBJ2-5; D perhaps matches TRBD2 (5 bases). The CDR3 extends over 13 amino acids. Germline V gene sequence: CDR1 KGHSH, CDR2 LQKENI. V lost 3 bases and J 4 bases, leaving 9 bases between the germline ends. DNA of the CDR3: TGTGCCAGCTCACCGTCTAGCCCAGAGACCCAGTACTTC. Amino acids: CASSPSSPETQYF.

J is TRBJ2-7 and V is TRBV6-1; 10 nucleotides line up with TRBD2. With 8 bases clipped from V and 3 bases from J, the junction kept 7 bases outside the gene matches. The CDR3 totals 14 residues. Germline CDR1 and CDR2: MNHNS and SASEGT. CDR3 protein: CASRLASGSYEQYF. As DNA, the CDR3 is TGTGCCAGCCGCCTGGCTAGCGGGAGCTACGAGCAGTACTTC.

This rearrangement joins TRBV14 to TRBJ1-2; no reliable D call. In germline, CDR1 is SGHDN, CDR2 FVKESK. V was shortened by 0 bases and J by 8 bases, with 10 bases between the two germline ends. The CDR3 has 13 residues. The CDR3 region has the DNA TGTGCCAGCAGCCAAGAGACATACAGAGGCTACACCTTC. As protein: CASSQETYRGYTF.

This clone was detected only a few times. V and J are TRBV19 and TRBJ2-5; 14 bases are shared with TRBD2. The CDR3 consists of 15 residues. Germline trimming cut 7 bases from V and 2 bases from J; bases unmatched to any gene: 3. Per the germline V gene, CDR1 is LNHDA and CDR2 is SQIVND (reference sequence). The CDR3 DNA follows: TGTGCCAGTATCGGACTAGCGGGAGGTCAAGAGACCCAGTACTTC. Its translation: CASIGLAGGQETQYF.

This sequence joins TRBV7-9 and TRBJ1-5, with 7 bases matching TRBD1. Unmatched junction bases numbered 4, after V lost 5 bases and J lost 3 bases. The V gene's germline CDR1 is SEHNR and CDR2 FQNEAQ (reference sequence). The CDR3 is made up of 14 amino acids. The CDR3 here is CASSPTGFNQPQHF. Written as DNA, the CDR3 is TGTGCCAGCAGCCCGACAGGGTTCAATCAGCCCCAGCATTTT.

This clone was found a few times. V usage is TRBV30 and J usage is TRBJ2-7; TRBD1 matches 7 bases. Trimming cost V 0 bases and J 7 bases; bases outside gene matches: 9. From germline, CDR1 is GTSNPN and CDR2 SVGIG (reference sequence). CDR3 length: 14 residues. This CDR3 is CAWSVGGLVREQYF. CDR3 sequence (DNA): TGTGCCTGGAGTGTAGGGGGCTTGGTAAGGGAGCAGTACTTC.

This clone was observed a handful of times. The V and J genes are TRBV5-1 and TRBJ2-7, with TRBD2 matching over 8 bases. The V gene end was trimmed by 4 bases and the J gene end by 4 bases; junction bases not matched to a gene: 4. Germline CDR1 reads SGHRS; CDR2 reads YFSETQ. This CDR3 region has 13 residues. The CDR3 DNA is TGCGCCAGCAGCACTTTAGCGGGGTACGAGCAGTACTTC. Translation gives CASSTLAGYEQYF.

This sequence joins TRBV30 and TRBJ2-1, with 8 bases matching TRBD2. The CDR3 totals 16 residues. The ends lost 2 bases at V and 6 bases at J; junction bases unmatched: 12. Looked up from germline, CDR1 is GTSNPN and CDR2 is SVGIG (reference sequence). CDR3: CAWSRLAGRAVNEQFF. The DNA for the CDR3 is TGTGCCTGGAGTCGGTTAGCGGGGAGGGCCGTCAATGAGCAGTTCTTC.

The chain uses TRBV28 and TRBJ1-3, with D unclear. Per the germline V gene, CDR1 is MDHEN and CDR2 is SYDVKM. CDR3 length equals 10 residues. The V and J ends lost 8 bases and 7 bases respectively, with 6 bases between them. The CDR3 loop is CASFGNTIYF. CDR3 bases: TGTGCCAGCTTCGGGAACACCATATATTTT.

The chain combines TRBV28 with TRBJ2-3, with TRBD2 as a possible D gene (6 bases). CDR3 size: 19 residues. Trimming took 2 bases from V and 2 from J, leaving 23 bases between them. Germline V gives CDR1 MDHEN, CDR2 SYDVKM. In DNA form, the CDR3 reads TGTGCCAGCAGTTTACCCGGGGCGGTAAAGGAGGGCCTCACAGATACGCAGTATTTT. Translated, it gives CASSLPGAVKEGLTDTQYF.

V and J are TRBV6-1 and TRBJ2-7, with 7 bases identical to TRBD2. V gave up 3 bases and J gave up 4 bases; unmatched junction bases: 3. CDR1 and CDR2 (germline): MNHNS, SASEGT. The CDR3 is made up of 13 amino acids. CDR3 in amino acids: CASSDGGRYEQYF. DNA of the CDR3: TGTGCCAGCAGTGATGGCGGGAGATACGAGCAGTACTTC.

This sequence joins TRBV11-1 and TRBJ1-1, with D maybe TRBD1 (6 bases). The CDR3 has 14 residues. V was cut by 5 bases and J by 5 bases, with 15 bases left in between. Germline V CDR1 and CDR2: SGHAT, FQDESV (reference sequence). The CDR3 DNA sequence: TGTGCCAGCAGCCGCGGGGAGGGGGGAACTGAAGCTTTCTTT. This gives the protein CASSRGEGGTEAFF.

The rearrangement joins TRBV27 to TRBJ2-5; D uncertain. V lost 5 bases to trimming and J lost 5 bases, with 15 bases between them. This CDR3 has 14 residues. Germline V gene lookup returns CDR1 MNHEY and CDR2 SMNVEV (reference sequence). CDR3 sequence reads: CASSPLVSRETQYF. CDR3 DNA sequence: TGTGCCAGCAGTCCCCTAGTTTCTCGGGAGACCCAGTACTTC.

The rearrangement joins TRBV5-4 to TRBJ2-3, with D possibly being TRBD2 (7 bases). The CDR3 consists of 19 residues. Trimming stripped 2 bases from V and 4 bases from J, with 26 bases between. The germline V gene has CDR1 SGHNT and CDR2 YYREEE (reference sequence). The CDR3 DNA is TGTGCCAGCAGCTTTGGGGGGGCAGGTGCCCTTTTGGGGGCAGATACGCAGTATTTT. As protein: CASSFGGAGALLGADTQYF.

The rearrangement joins TRBV4-1 to TRBJ2-2; 7 nucleotides match TRBD1. CDR1 and CDR2 from the germline V gene are MGHRA and YSYEKL. The CDR3 has 15 amino acids. V dropped 1 base and J dropped 6; count of bases not matched to a gene: 5. CDR3 loop: CASSQGQGWSGELFF. For the CDR3, the DNA is TGCGCCAGCAGCCAAGGACAGGGTTGGTCCGGGGAGCTGTTTTTT.

There are a few counts of this clone. This rearrangement joins TRBV7-2 to TRBJ1-2, with unresolved D. The CDR3 has 13 residues. CDR1 and CDR2 from the germline V gene are SGHTA and FQGNSA. V lost 4 bases and J lost 8, with 14 bases in between. The CDR3 DNA is TGTGCCAGCAGCTCTAGCCTGGGAAACGGCTACACCTTC. Encoded protein: CASSSSLGNGYTF.

The chain joins TRBV7-9 to TRBJ1-1; D is uncertain. The CDR3 totals 13 residues. Germline CDR1 and CDR2: SEHNR and FQNEAQ (reference sequence). V was trimmed by 1 base and J by 8 bases, leaving 11 bases between them. The CDR3 bases are TGTGCCAGCAGCTTAGAAGGAACGGGAGAAGCTTTCTTT. As protein: CASSLEGTGEAFF.

The rearrangement joins TRBV25-1 to TRBJ2-7, with D possibly being TRBD1 (5 bases). The CDR3 is 13 amino acids. CDR1 is MGHDK, CDR2 SYGVNS, per germline. V shed 2 bases and J shed 3 bases, with 8 bases lying between them. DNA of the CDR3: TGTGCCAGCAGTGAAGCAGGGATCTACGAGCAGTACTTC. Residues: CASSEAGIYEQYF.

The J gene is TRBJ2-2, the V gene TRBV19, with 7 bases aligning to TRBD2. Trimming took 6 bases from V and 0 from J; bases not matched to a gene: 4. The CDR3 spans 15 residues. CDR1 LNHDA and CDR2 SQIVND come from the germline V gene (reference sequence). CDR3 sequence: CASRPSGTNTGELFF. The CDR3 region has the DNA TGTGCCAGTAGGCCGAGCGGGACGAACACCGGGGAGCTGTTTTTT.

A few counts support this clone. The genes are TRBV7-2 and TRBJ2-2; a possible D gene is TRBD2 (6 bases). Trimming took off 5 bases at V and 1 base at J, with 17 bases between the two ends. The length of the CDR3 is 17 residues. Germline V gene lookup returns CDR1 SGHTA and CDR2 FQGNSA. DNA for the CDR3: TGTGCCAGCAGCCCAAGGGGCGGAGCGGGGAACACCGGGGAGCTGTTTTTT. Its translation is CASSPRGGAGNTGELFF.

The genes are TRBV28 and TRBJ1-4; TRBD1 matches 7 bases. The length of the CDR3 is 15 residues. CDR1 MDHEN and CDR2 SYDVKM come from the germline V gene. Losses at the gene ends were 5 bases for V and 8 bases for J; bases not matched to a gene: 11. The CDR3 bases are TGTGCCAGCAGTCAGACACAGGGGCGGTCGGAAAAACTGTTTTTT. Amino acids: CASSQTQGRSEKLFF.